These 32 T cell receptor beta chains share one sample of origin, sequenced in a study of beta chain features in type 1 diabetes. Regarding the study as a whole: Shortening that was moderate but significant affected the TCRB CDR3s of Type 1 diabetes patients in all four CD4+ subsets.

Sequencing targeted expressed TCRB transcripts, as all isolated RNA had been reverse transcribed. Sequencing was performed with immunoSEQ multiplex PCR; in TCRdb, only in-frame clones are kept and a portion is missing. The sample lists almost 350,000 clones, around 8.5% occurring once. These receptors lack a known antigen. Sample: central memory CD4+ T cells from blood. The receptors originated from a man aged 25-40 years with type 1 diabetes.

This clone appeared a few times. J is TRBJ2-7 and V is TRBV19; D might be TRBD2 (5 bases). Germline CDR1 reads LNHDA; CDR2 reads SQIVND (reference sequence). V was pared by 0 bases and J by 3 bases, with 15 bases between. This CDR3 spans 16 amino acids. In DNA form, the CDR3 reads TGTGCCAGTAGTATAGAGAGGGATGTCGGCTTCTACGAGCAGTACTTC. Translated, it gives CASSIERDVGFYEQYF.

This clone was counted between two and nine times. One end of the junction does not line up with germline, which may come from a read error. The rearrangement joins TRBV7-2 to TRBJ2-7, with 14 bases fitting TRBD2. Germline CDR1 reads SGHTA; CDR2 reads FQGNSA. The CDR3 has 13 amino acids. CDR3 amino acids: CASSPSGLAGGFF. CDR3 nucleotide sequence: TGTGCCAGCAGCCCTTCAGGACTAGCGGGGGGATTCTTC.

The table lists this clone with a few counts. The gene calls are TRBV5-4 and TRBJ1-1, with D tentatively TRBD1 (5 bases). Trimming cost V 0 bases and J 8 bases, with 17 bases left between them. The CDR3 covers 15 residues. The germline gives CDR1 SGHNT, CDR2 YYREEE (reference sequence). The CDR3, as DNA: TGTGCCAGCAGCTTGGGAGGGGCGGCCAGTTTCGAAGCTTTCTTT. This encodes CASSLGGAASFEAFF.

This clone showed up just a few times. This chain joins TRBV5-1 and TRBJ1-1, with D possibly TRBD1 on 5 matching bases. With 0 bases removed from V and 4 bases from J, the gap between germline ends came to 13 bases. Germline CDR1 reads SGHRS; CDR2 reads YFSETQ. The CDR3 contains 15 residues. CDR3 in amino acids: CASSLDGTRTTEAFF. The CDR3, as DNA: TGCGCCAGCAGCTTGGATGGGACCCGGACCACTGAAGCTTTCTTT. Drawing the rest from reference TRBV5-1 and TRBJ1-1, the complete variable domain is KAGVTQTPRYLIKTRGQQVTLSCSPISGHRSVSWYQQTPGQGLQFLFEYFSETQRNKGNFPGRFSGRQFSNSRSEMNVSTLELGDSALYLCASSLDGTRTTEAFFGQGTRLTVV.

V is TRBV30 and J is TRBJ2-1; D is ambiguous. The V end was cut by 0 bases, the J end by 10 bases, with 13 bases between. Germline V gene lookup returns CDR1 GTSNPN and CDR2 SVGIG (reference sequence). This CDR3 contains 13 residues. The CDR3 nucleotides are TGTGCCTGGAGTGTAGCCCATATGGGCGAGCAGTTCTTC. This sequence encodes CAWSVAHMGEQFF.

The gene calls are TRBV7-2 and TRBJ2-5; TRBD2 matches 9 bases. Trimming cost V 5 bases and J 2 bases; bases outside gene matches: 3. CDR3 size: 14 residues. Germline V CDR1 and CDR2: SGHTA, FQGNSA. CDR3 sequence: CASSLTSGQETQYF. The CDR3 region has the DNA TGTGCCAGCAGCCTGACTAGCGGACAAGAGACCCAGTACTTC.

The J gene is TRBJ2-7, the V gene TRBV7-9, with 9 bases that match TRBD1. Unmatched junction bases numbered 5, after V lost 0 bases and J lost 5 bases. CDR3 length: 15 residues. Germline loops: CDR1 SEHNR, CDR2 FQNEAQ (reference sequence). CDR3 sequence reads: CASSLAGTGHDEQYF. Here the CDR3 DNA reads TGTGCCAGCAGCTTAGCTGGGACAGGGCACGACGAGCAGTACTTC. The full variable domain, in which reference TRBV7-9 and TRBJ2-7 provide the parts outside the CDR3, is DTGVSQNPRHKITKRGQNVTFRCDPISEHNRLYWYRQTLGQGPEFLTYFQNEAQLEKSRLLSDRFSAERPKGSFSTLEIQRTEQGDSAMYLCASSLAGTGHDEQYFGPGTRLTVT.

The chain carries TRBV7-9 and TRBJ2-2; 7 bases are shared with TRBD1. CDR1 SEHNR and CDR2 FQNEAQ come from the germline V gene (reference sequence). V was clipped by 1 base and J by 4 bases; unmatched bases: 6. CDR3 size: 16 residues. CDR3: CASSLELGGATGELFF. The DNA for the CDR3 is TGTGCCAGCAGCTTAGAGTTAGGGGGCGCCACCGGGGAGCTGTTTTTT.

This clone was observed a handful of times. The chain combines TRBV4-3 with TRBJ2-5; a possible D gene is TRBD2 (5 bases). Germline CDR1 reads LGHNA; CDR2 reads YSLEER. CDR3 length: 14 residues. Between the trimmed V and J ends, which lost 0 bases and 2 bases, there was a span of 7 bases. CDR3: CASSQETSQETQYF. CDR3 coding DNA: TGCGCCAGCAGCCAAGAAACTAGTCAAGAGACCCAGTACTTC.

The J gene is TRBJ2-7, the V gene TRBV19, with D hard to call. Per the germline V gene, CDR1 is LNHDA and CDR2 is SQIVND (reference sequence). V lost 3 bases and J lost 5, with 14 bases in between. The CDR3 spans 14 residues. This chain's CDR3 is CASSMAGVANEQYF. The CDR3 DNA is TGTGCCAGTAGTATGGCCGGCGTGGCAAACGAGCAGTACTTC.

This clone was seen a few times. This sequence joins TRBV28 and TRBJ2-7; no firm D call. Germline V lookup: CDR1 MDHEN, CDR2 SYDVKM. V was pared by 7 bases and J by 5 bases, with 15 bases between. The CDR3 loop spans 13 amino acids. The CDR3 coding sequence is TGTGCCAGCATCCCCTCGACCGGGCACGAGCAGTACTTC. Translating it yields CASIPSTGHEQYF.

This clone was detected a few times. The chain recombines TRBV5-1 with TRBJ1-2; D is unclear. Germline V gives CDR1 SGHRS, CDR2 YFSETQ. V was clipped by 0 bases and J by 9 bases, with 12 bases between them. This CDR3 has 13 residues. CDR3 loop: CASSLDLPGSYTF. In nucleotides, the CDR3 is TGCGCCAGCAGCTTGGACTTGCCGGGGAGCTACACCTTC.

This clone was recorded a few times. The V gene is TRBV28, the J gene TRBJ1-1, with D uncertain. The CDR3 has 12 residues. V lost 0 bases to trimming and J lost 7 bases, with 6 bases between them. Germline V gene data show CDR1 as MDHEN and CDR2 as SYDVKM. The CDR3 nucleotides read TGTGCCAGCAGTTTATGGGCCGTTGAAGCTTTCTTT. Its protein is CASSLWAVEAFF.

This clone came up a few times. The chain is built from TRBV11-3 and TRBJ1-5; 9 bases map to TRBD1. There are 14 residues in the CDR3. Germline trimming cut 7 bases from V and 8 bases from J; bases unmatched to any gene: 9. CDR1 and CDR2 from the germline V gene are SGHNT and YENEEA. DNA for the CDR3: TGTGCCAGCACCACCGACAGGGGGAAGGAGCCCCAGCATTTT. It is translated as CASTTDRGKEPQHF.

The CDR3 nucleotides are TGTGCCAGCAGCCAGGTCAGGGGGCTATATGGCTACACCTTC. This encodes CASSQVRGLYGYTF. The V and J genes are TRBV27 and TRBJ1-2; the match to TRBD1 covers 8 bases. Unmatched junction bases numbered 8, after V lost 6 bases and J lost 5 bases. The CDR3 loop spans 14 amino acids. Germline CDR1 MNHEY, CDR2 SMNVEV (reference sequence).

This clone was found a few times. The chain has TRBV28 and TRBJ1-2; no firm D call. CDR3 length: 10 amino acids. Looked up from germline, CDR1 is MDHEN and CDR2 is SYDVKM. V lost 8 bases to trimming and J lost 5 bases, with 6 bases between them. The CDR3 region has the DNA TGTGCCAGCTCCAAGTATGGCTACACCTTC. Its translation: CASSKYGYTF.

The CDR3: CASSPINRGGYTF. The CDR3 region has the DNA TGCGCCAGCAGCCCTATTAACAGGGGTGGCTACACCTTC. The rearrangement joins TRBV4-3 to TRBJ1-2, with 7 positions matching TRBD1. J gave up 7 bases and V 4 bases, and 6 bases lay outside the gene matches. The CDR3 covers 13 residues. Germline assignment: CDR1 LGHNA and CDR2 YSLEER.

This clone was seen more than once but under ten times. V usage is TRBV29-1 and J usage is TRBJ1-2, with a possible D match to TRBD1 (6 bases). The CDR3 sequence is 12 residues long. Germline V gene data show CDR1 as SQVTM and CDR2 as ANQGSEA. In DNA, the CDR3 is TGCAGTACCGACAGGCAGGACTATGGCTACACCTTC. Protein product: CSTDRQDYGYTF.

This clone was counted only a few times. The chain links TRBV5-1 to TRBJ1-2; 8 bases agree with TRBD1. The CDR3 runs to 14 residues. Germline CDR1 SGHRS, CDR2 YFSETQ. The V segment lost 4 bases and the J segment 4 bases; nucleotides outside the gene matches: 6. This CDR3 is CASSPRTGSYGYTF. In DNA form, the CDR3 reads TGCGCCAGCAGCCCGAGGACAGGGAGCTATGGCTACACCTTC.

The J gene is TRBJ2-3, the V gene TRBV11-2; D is ambiguous. The germline V gene has CDR1 SGHAT and CDR2 FQNNGV. Trimming took 3 bases from V and 0 from J, leaving 16 bases between them. The CDR3 runs 17 residues. DNA of the CDR3: TGTGCCAGCAGCTTTGGCGACGGTTCCCCTAGCACAGATACGCAGTATTTT. Its translation is CASSFGDGSPSTDTQYF. The entire variable domain, with the rest obtained from reference TRBV11-2 and TRBJ2-3, is as follows: EAGVAQSPRYKIIEKRQSVAFWCNPISGHATLYWYQQILGQGPKLLIQFQNNGVVDDSQLPKDRFSAERLKGVDSTLKIQPAKLEDSAVYLCASSFGDGSPSTDTQYFGPGTRLTVL.

The chain links TRBV29-1 to TRBJ2-7; 8 nucleotides align to TRBD1. This CDR3 is built from 14 residues. V was clipped by 4 bases and J by 0 bases; unmatched bases: 5. Germline CDR1 SQVTM, CDR2 ANQGSEA. CDR3 protein: CSVAPGGASYEQYF. CDR3 DNA: TGCAGCGTTGCACCAGGGGGCGCCTCCTACGAGCAGTACTTC.

The chain couples TRBV4-3 to TRBJ1-1, with 8 positions matching TRBD1. V lost 7 bases to trimming and J lost 7 bases; unmatched junction nucleotides: 8. The CDR3 runs to 13 residues. The germline CDR1 and CDR2 sequences are LGHNA and YSLEER. CDR3 sequence reads: CASTDRASHEAFF. The CDR3 DNA sequence: TGCGCCAGCACGGACAGGGCATCCCATGAAGCTTTCTTT.

V and J are TRBV2 and TRBJ1-2; tentatively, D is TRBD1 (6 bases). The CDR3 totals 15 residues. V was shortened by 6 bases and J by 7 bases, with 21 bases between the two germline ends. Germline CDR1 reads SNHLY; CDR2 reads FYNNEI. The CDR3 here is CASSPDLSGDSGYTF. The CDR3 DNA follows: TGTGCCAGCAGCCCCGACCTGTCAGGGGACTCTGGCTACACCTTC. Full variable domain (outside the CDR3, taken from reference TRBV2 and TRBJ1-2): EPEVTQTPSHQVTQMGQEVILRCVPISNHLYFYWYRQILGQKVEFLVSFYNNEISEKSEIFDDQFSVERPDGSNFTLKIRSTKLEDSAMYFCASSPDLSGDSGYTFGSGTRLTVV.

Ten or more counts support this clone. In the same sample, other DNA sequences code for this CDR3. The chain combines TRBV10-3 with TRBJ1-5, with unresolved D. CDR3 length equals 14 residues. Trimming left V 0 bases short and J 2 bases short, with 5 bases between. The germline V gene has CDR1 ENHRY and CDR2 SYGVKD. CDR3 nucleotide sequence: TGTGCCATCAGTGAGTCATTGGGCAATCAGCCCCAGCATTTT. It translates to CAISESLGNQPQHF.

This chain joins TRBV6-6 and TRBJ2-3; TRBD1 agrees at 7 bases. J was trimmed by 2 bases and V by 4 bases; bases with no gene match: 9. The CDR3 has 16 residues. The germline CDR1 and CDR2 sequences are MNHNY and SVGAGI (reference sequence). DNA for the CDR3: TGTGCCAGCAGTTCCCCGGCAGGGGGTTCCACAGATACGCAGTATTTT. This gives the protein CASSSPAGGSTDTQYF.

This clone has more than one count but fewer than ten. This chain connects TRBV6-1 to TRBJ2-3; 12 positions agree with TRBD2. The CDR3 has 15 residues. Unmatched junction bases numbered 11, after V lost 10 bases and J lost 6 bases. Germline V CDR1 and CDR2: MNHNS, SASEGT. The CDR3 reads CATQRLAGGVDTQYF. In DNA form, the CDR3 reads TGTGCCACGCAGAGGCTAGCGGGGGGGGTTGATACGCAGTATTTT.

CDR3: CASSEYGGVDEQFF. The DNA of the CDR3 is TGTGCCAGCAGTGAATATGGGGGAGTGGATGAGCAGTTCTTC. The chain uses TRBV6-1 and TRBJ2-1, with D perhaps assigned TRBD1 or TRBD2 (5 bases each). This CDR3 region has 14 residues. Germline V gene lookup returns CDR1 MNHNS and CDR2 SASEGT. The V end lost 2 bases, the J end lost 8 bases, and 13 bases lay between the germline ends.

This clone has just a few counts. The V gene is TRBV7-2, the J gene TRBJ1-1; D remains unclear. CDR3 length: 13 amino acids. V was shortened by 5 bases and J by 2 bases, with 9 bases between the two germline ends. Germline loops: CDR1 SGHTA, CDR2 FQGNSA. The CDR3 is CASSLLQNTEAFF. The CDR3 nucleotides read TGTGCCAGCAGCCTCCTCCAAAACACTGAAGCTTTCTTT.

The rearrangement links TRBV7-7 to TRBJ2-6, with TRBD2 as a possible D gene (5 bases). This CDR3 comprises 14 residues. Trimming took 4 bases from V and 2 from J, leaving 6 bases between them. The germline V gene encodes CDR1 SSHAT and CDR2 FNYEAQ (reference sequence). The DNA of the CDR3 is TGTGCCAGCAGCTCCGGGGCTGGGGCCAACGTCCTGACTTTC. Encoded protein: CASSSGAGANVLTF.

This chain's CDR3 is CASSTGLTDTQYF. CDR3 nucleotide sequence: TGTGCCAGCAGCACGGGACTTACAGATACGCAGTATTTT. The chain uses TRBV5-5 and TRBJ2-3, with D possibly TRBD2 on 6 matching bases. Trimming removed 4 bases at V and 3 bases at J, with 9 bases between. CDR1 is SGHKS, CDR2 YYEKEE, per germline (reference sequence). The CDR3 is made up of 13 amino acids.

This clone was seen only a few times. The chain couples TRBV4-3 to TRBJ1-2, with D maybe TRBD1 (6 bases). CDR1 and CDR2 from the germline V gene are LGHNA and YSLEER. The ends were cut back, 4 bases at V and 8 bases at J, with 17 bases in the middle. This CDR3 region has 14 residues. The DNA for the CDR3 is TGCGCCAGCAGCCCCCAGGACGGGGGGCGCGGCTACACCTTC. Amino acids: CASSPQDGGRGYTF.

This clone came up a few times. The chain carries TRBV11-3 and TRBJ2-1; D gene uncertain. Germline V CDR1 and CDR2: SGHNT, YENEEA. V lost 5 bases, J lost 5 bases, and 16 bases lay in between. CDR3 length: 15 residues. The CDR3 DNA reads TGTGCCAGCAGCCCGGCCGGCGACCGGCACAATGAGCAGTTCTTC. This translates into CASSPAGDRHNEQFF. The full variable domain, with the rest looked up from reference TRBV11-3 and TRBJ2-1, is EAGVVQSPRYKIIEKKQPVAFWCNPISGHNTLYWYLQNLGQGPELLIRYENEEAVDDSQLPKDRFSAERLKGVDSTLKIQPAELGDSAVYLCASSPAGDRHNEQFFGPGTRLTVL.